These T cell receptor beta chains were read from a single sample in a study of blood T cell repertoires in COVID-19. TCRdb's copy holds only in-frame clones and misses some; the assay was immunoSEQ multiplex PCR. The sample lists 150,000 or so clones, about 85% seen once, with about 3% in the top ten. Sequencing was done on a sample of peripheral blood. These receptor sequences come from a human donor with acute or convalescent COVID-19. The donor label of this sample is uncertain. Both conserved end residues are trimmed from each CDR3. Only some rows state a clone size, as once, few, many or a class for expanded clones.

CDR3aa,j_gene,v_gene,abundance
ASSAGNEKLF,TRBJ1-4,TRBV5-1,-
ASSLLGPGQGALEQY,TRBJ2-7,TRBV7-8,-
ASSQGQGRGGYT,TRBJ1-2,TRBV5-1,-
ASSDYPQTGNEQY,TRBJ2-7,TRBV6-1,-
ASSLGGGGAMDTQY,TRBJ2-3,TRBV7-2,once
ASSESKGSNSPLH,TRBJ1-6,TRBV10-1,-
ASGQGATNEKLF,TRBJ1-4,TRBV28,-
ASSPKVDRVDEKLF,TRBJ1-4,TRBV7-8,-
ASSPGTSGGRQSEQY,TRBJ2-7,TRBV6-2/TRBV6-3,-
ASSSGQGNIVHTEAF,TRBJ1-1,TRBV7-9,-
ASSEEQATNEKLF,TRBJ1-4,TRBV2,-
ASSYSSTSGAYEQY,TRBJ2-7,TRBV6-2/TRBV6-3,-
SVEEGTGVVGYT,TRBJ1-2,TRBV29-1,-
ASSLATGNYGYT,TRBJ1-2,TRBV5-5,-
ASSDPFNREEAF,TRBJ1-1,TRBV19,-
ASSEVRQATNYGYT,TRBJ1-2,TRBV2,-
ASSGGAPGELF,TRBJ2-2,TRBV5-6,-
ASSSLAGGQETQY,TRBJ2-5,TRBV11-2,-
ASSAVTLDTQY,TRBJ2-3,TRBV9,-
ASSLRRLEADTQY,TRBJ2-3,TRBV5-5,-
ASSNTGALTQYT,TRBJ1-2,TRBV9,-
ASSQETGADYT,TRBJ1-2,TRBV4-3,-
ASSLRGGDTEAF,TRBJ1-1,TRBV5-1,-
ASSIDRGRETQY,TRBJ2-5,TRBV19,-
ASSSGESGNTIY,TRBJ1-3,TRBV5-1,-
ASSDRGRETQY,TRBJ2-5,TRBV19,-
ASSSLTADQPQH,TRBJ1-5,TRBV7-9,few
ASSLSGGNQPQH,TRBJ1-5,TRBV5-1,many
ASSVGQGGNQPQH,TRBJ1-5,TRBV9,-
ASSSTGGADTEAF,TRBJ1-1,TRBV5-1,-
ASSSWDRGGNTIY,TRBJ1-3,TRBV7-2,-
ASSPTTPHTEAF,TRBJ1-1,TRBV5-1,-
ASSYSSGKQPQH,TRBJ1-5,TRBV6-6,-
ASAGQGRNNEQF,TRBJ2-1,TRBV6-6,-
ASSPALQTYLSGNTIY,TRBJ1-3,TRBV28,-
ATRGGVDSSYEQY,TRBJ2-7,TRBV24-1,-
ASSSRTSGGATTQY,TRBJ2-3,TRBV7-3,-
ASSGPGQRNEKLF,TRBJ1-4,TRBV19,-
ASRLAGSSYEQY,TRBJ2-7,TRBV6-6,-
AWSVRSTGKYEQY,TRBJ2-7,TRBV30,-
AWSVQKQGPPNYGYT,TRBJ1-2,TRBV30,many
ASLGGRWNTEAF,TRBJ1-1,TRBV2,-
ASSIGQTTSQY,TRBJ2-7,TRBV5-4,-
ASSPDRPQETQY,TRBJ2-5,TRBV5-1,-
ASSYGGARKNIQY,TRBJ2-4,TRBV6-2/TRBV6-3,-
ASRQEGLAGGEQY,TRBJ2-7,TRBV2,-
AWSVGQGYGYT,TRBJ1-2,TRBV30,once
ATSREGRTGLYT,TRBJ1-2,TRBV15,-
ASSSPGTRNPNEQF,TRBJ2-1,TRBV4-2,-
ASSSQTVSSYNEQF,TRBJ2-1,TRBV11-3,-
ATSDSQRFATVEQF,TRBJ2-1,TRBV24-1,-
ASSHDRAGNTEAF,TRBJ1-1,TRBV2,-